The 20 T cell receptor beta chains below come from one sample, sequenced in a study of T-cell reconstitution after alpha-beta-depleted transplantation in children. TCRbeta library construction was performed incorporating unique molecular identifiers. TCRdb analysed the PCR reads with MiXCR anew, one entry per CDR3 protein. This sample has roughly 500,000 distinct CDR3 sequences, with around 13% found just once. The material sequenced was PBMCs from the stem cell graft donor, taken from the stem cell graft. These receptor sequences come from a human donor who donated a stem cell graft to a child with combined immunodeficiency.

This clonotype was detected ten times or more. The chain couples TRBV24-1 to TRBJ2-5, with TRBD1 matching 7 bases. Trimming at V came to 5 bases and at J to 2 bases, leaving 4 bases not matched to a gene. CDR1 KGHDR and CDR2 SFDVKD come from the germline V gene. The CDR3 is 14 amino acids. CDR3 sequence: CATSGGQDQETQYF. The CDR3 bases are TGTGCCACCAGTGGTGGACAGGATCAAGAGACCCAGTACTTC.

This clonotype was picked up a small number of times. The chain combines TRBV29-1 with TRBJ1-1; no clear D gene. Trimming removed 4 bases at V and 6 bases at J, with 18 bases between. CDR1 SQVTM and CDR2 ANQGSEA come from the germline V gene. The CDR3 has 14 residues. CDR3 DNA sequence: TGCAGCGTTGCCACGGAGAGGAGATGGGCTGAAGCTTTCTTT. This codes for CSVATERRWAEAFF.

This clonotype was counted a few times. This chain joins TRBV25-1 and TRBJ2-1; TRBD2 matches at 10 bases. V trimming: 4 bases; J trimming: 9 bases; junction bases outside the gene matches: 15. This CDR3 is 17 amino acids long. Germline CDR1 is MGHDK and CDR2 is SYGVNS. CDR3 DNA: TGTGCCAGCAGTGGGGGACTGGGCCAGCGGGGGGGCCGTGAGCAGTTCTTC. Protein product: CASSGGLGQRGGREQFF.

This clonotype occurred a few times. The gene calls are TRBV12-3 or TRBV12-4 and TRBJ2-7; 8 nucleotides line up with TRBD1. V shed 5 bases, J shed 5 bases, and the junction held 8 bases outside the gene matches. The CDR3 contains 14 residues. CDR3: CASSHTQGAHEQYF. The DNA for the CDR3 is TGTGCCAGCAGTCACACGCAGGGGGCCCACGAGCAGTACTTC.

Many counts were recorded for this clonotype. The V gene is TRBV12-3 or TRBV12-4, the J gene TRBJ2-1, with D possibly matching TRBD2 (6 bases). The CDR3 is 12 residues long. V lost 6 bases and J 10 bases, leaving 13 bases between the germline ends. CDR3 region: CASRPQGGEQFF. The DNA of the CDR3 is TGTGCCAGCAGGCCGCAGGGAGGCGAGCAGTTCTTC.

The chain is built from TRBV6-2 or TRBV6-3 and TRBJ2-6; TRBD1 might be the D (6 bases). The CDR3 contains 17 residues. CDR1 and CDR2 from the germline V gene are MNHEY and SVGEGT. Between the trimmed V and J ends, which lost 1 base and 2 bases, there was a span of 12 bases. The CDR3 protein is CASSYFDRLAGANVLTF. The CDR3 DNA reads TGTGCCAGCAGTTACTTCGACAGGCTTGCTGGGGCCAACGTCCTGACTTTC.

The chain has TRBV30 and TRBJ2-1, with a weak D call TRBD1 (6 bases). The CDR3 length is 14 residues. Germline CDR1 is GTSNPN and CDR2 is SVGIG (reference sequence). The ends were cut back, 3 bases at V and 7 bases at J, with 16 bases in the middle. The CDR3 sequence is CAWRTGTLRNEQFF. The CDR3 DNA reads as TGTGCCTGGAGGACCGGGACATTGAGGAATGAGCAGTTCTTC.

The chain links TRBV7-9 to TRBJ2-5; D is uncertain. Per germline, CDR1 SEHNR and CDR2 FQNEAQ (reference sequence). The CDR3 has 14 amino acids. Deletions cut 5 bases from V and 4 bases from J, with 14 bases between. This chain's CDR3 is CASSPELMRETQYF. CDR3 nucleotide sequence: TGTGCCAGCAGCCCCGAGCTCATGCGAGAGACCCAGTACTTC.

The table lists this clonotype with a few counts. The V gene is TRBV5-6, the J gene TRBJ2-1, with 8 bases aligning to TRBD1. This CDR3 is built from 17 residues. The V and J ends lost 2 bases and 3 bases, in that order; junction bases with no gene match: 10. The V gene's germline CDR1 is SGHDT and CDR2 YYEEEE. The CDR3 DNA reads as TGTGCCAGCAGCTTCTTATTACAGGGGGTAGGCTACAATGAGCAGTTCTTC. It encodes CASSFLLQGVGYNEQFF.

The chain links TRBV6-4 to TRBJ1-1, with a possible D match to TRBD1 (5 bases). The V gene lost 8 bases and the J gene lost 3 bases, with 13 bases spanning the gap. The CDR3 contains 13 residues. Germline-derived CDR1 and CDR2 are MRHNA and SNTAGT. CDR3 loop: CASRSGPHTEAFF. CDR3 nucleotide sequence: TGTGCCAGCCGCTCAGGGCCCCACACTGAAGCTTTCTTT.

This clonotype was detected a few times. The chain carries TRBV28 and TRBJ2-5; D gene ambiguous. Germline V gives CDR1 MDHEN, CDR2 SYDVKM. V lost 1 base and J 1 base, leaving 13 bases between the germline ends. This CDR3 is 16 amino acids long. The CDR3, as DNA: TGTGCCAGCAGTTTATCCCCTACCAAGGCCCAAGAGACCCAGTACTTC. It is translated as CASSLSPTKAQETQYF.

The chain is built from TRBV11-1 and TRBJ2-5; 8 bases match TRBD2. The V and J ends lost 2 bases and 4 bases, in that order; junction bases with no gene match: 6. CDR3 length equals 15 residues. Germline lookup yields CDR1 SGHAT and CDR2 FQDESV (reference sequence). CDR3 in amino acids: CASSLLGTSGETQYF. The CDR3 nucleotides read TGTGCCAGCAGCTTACTTGGAACTAGCGGAGAGACCCAGTACTTC. The entire variable domain, with the rest obtained from reference TRBV11-1 and TRBJ2-5, is as follows: EAEVAQSPRYKITEKSQAVAFWCDPISGHATLYWYRQILGQGPELLVQFQDESVVDDSQLPKDRFSAERLKGVDSTLKIQPAELGDSAMYLCASSLLGTSGETQYFGPGTRLLVL.

At least ten counts were recorded for this clonotype. V gene TRBV5-6 combines with J gene TRBJ2-1; TRBD2 aligns across 11 bases. CDR1 is SGHDT, CDR2 YYEEEE, per germline. This CDR3 has 16 residues. Trimming took 0 bases from V and 6 from J; bases not matched to a gene: 5. CDR3 sequence reads: CASSLGLAGTVNEQFF. The CDR3 bases are TGTGCCAGCAGCTTGGGACTAGCGGGAACCGTCAATGAGCAGTTCTTC.

This clonotype was recorded a few times. This chain's CDR3 is CASSEPLSTDTQYF. In DNA, the CDR3 is TGTGCCAGCAGCGAACCCCTTAGCACAGATACGCAGTATTTT. The chain employs TRBV7-8 and TRBJ2-3; no firm D call. Trimming took off 5 bases at V and 0 bases at J, with 9 bases between the two ends. This CDR3 region has 14 residues. Germline CDR1 reads SGHVS; CDR2 reads FQNEAQ.

This rearrangement joins TRBV20-1 to TRBJ2-5; 8 bases map to TRBD2. The germline gives CDR1 DFQATT, CDR2 SNEGSKA (reference sequence). V lost 6 bases and J lost 5; bases outside the gene matches: 8. The CDR3 spans 13 residues. The CDR3 reads CSATGTSDETQYF. DNA of the CDR3: TGCAGTGCAACCGGGACTAGTGATGAGACCCAGTACTTC.

The V and J genes are TRBV2 and TRBJ2-1; 7 positions agree with TRBD2. From germline, CDR1 is SNHLY and CDR2 FYNNEI. V lost 3 bases, J lost 5 bases, and 1 base stayed unmatched. The CDR3 runs 13 residues. The CDR3 reads CASSEGGNNEQFF. CDR3 nucleotide sequence: TGTGCCAGCAGTGAGGGGGGGAACAATGAGCAGTTCTTC.

This clonotype came up a few times. V and J are TRBV20-1 and TRBJ1-5; D is ambiguous. Trimming cost V 3 bases and J 0 bases, with 15 bases left between them. The CDR3 sequence is 16 residues long. CDR1 is DFQATT and CDR2 is SNEGSKA in the germline V gene (reference sequence). DNA of the CDR3: TGCAGTGCTAGTGGAGGTTTGCAGAATAGCAATCAGCCCCAGCATTTT. It yields the protein CSASGGLQNSNQPQHF.

The chain carries TRBV20-1 and TRBJ2-5; D unresolved. This CDR3 is 12 amino acids long. The germline gives CDR1 DFQATT, CDR2 SNEGSKA (reference sequence). Between the trimmed V and J ends, which lost 0 bases and 6 bases, there was a span of 8 bases. The DNA for the CDR3 is TGCAGTGCTAGAGACCCCTGGAAGACCCAGTACTTC. It translates to CSARDPWKTQYF.

This clonotype showed up many times. The rearrangement joins TRBV12-3 or TRBV12-4 to TRBJ2-1; 9 bases map to TRBD2. This CDR3 spans 15 amino acids. Trimming cost V 3 bases and J 4 bases; bases outside gene matches: 4. The CDR3 loop reads CASSFGTSGYNEQFF. CDR3 bases: TGTGCCAGCAGTTTCGGTACTAGCGGGTACAATGAGCAGTTCTTC.

The sample holds many counts of this clonotype. V and J are TRBV9 and TRBJ2-1; 9 nucleotides match TRBD2. From germline, CDR1 is SGDLS and CDR2 YYNGEE. J was trimmed by 15 bases and V by 4 bases; bases with no gene match: 11. The CDR3 contains 13 residues. As DNA, the CDR3 is TGTGCCAGCAGCCCGGGGACCGGGACTAGCCTGTTCTTC. Amino acid sequence: CASSPGTGTSLFF.